Below are 10 T cell receptor beta chains sequenced from a single sample in a study of cytomegalovirus exposure and HLA in healthy donors. With 60 Vbeta and 13 Jbeta primers, the PCR was carried out. Produced via immunoSEQ multiplex PCR; TCRdb's table is partial and in-frame only. Among around 130,000 clones listed, 81% were seen once. What was sequenced was PBMCs. These receptors all stem from a woman aged 40 to 50 in good health and CMV-seropositive.

This chain joins TRBV4-2 and TRBJ2-1; weak D call: TRBD2 (6 bases). The V gene's germline CDR1 is LGHNA and CDR2 YNFKEQ. The CDR3 is made up of 16 amino acids. V lost 3 bases to trimming and J lost 0 bases, with 12 bases between them. The DNA for the CDR3 is TGTGCCAGCAGCCAGGTGGACGGGAGCTCCTACAATGAGCAGTTCTTC. Its protein product is CASSQVDGSSYNEQFF.

This clone appeared once. This sequence joins TRBV2 and TRBJ2-7; D perhaps matches TRBD1 (6 bases). The V gene lost 5 bases and the J gene lost 3 bases, with 14 bases spanning the gap. Looked up from germline, CDR1 is SNHLY and CDR2 is FYNNEI. The length of the CDR3 is 14 residues. The CDR3 loop is CASSLDRLNYEQYF. The DNA for the CDR3 is TGTGCCAGCAGTCTTGACAGGCTGAACTACGAGCAGTACTTC.

V gene TRBV30 combines with J gene TRBJ1-4, with TRBD1 matching 10 bases. Trimming removed 5 bases from V and 8 bases from J; junction bases left unmatched: 5. The CDR3 length is 13 residues. CDR1 GTSNPN and CDR2 SVGIG come from the germline V gene (reference sequence). DNA for the CDR3: TGTGCCTGGGACAGGGGGCAGAGAGAAAAACTGTTTTTT. The encoded protein is CAWDRGQREKLFF.

A few counts support this clone. The J gene is TRBJ1-1, the V gene TRBV28, with TRBD1 identical over 11 bases. V was clipped by 4 bases and J by 7 bases; unmatched bases: 8. Looked up from germline, CDR1 is MDHEN and CDR2 is SYDVKM. The CDR3 extends over 15 amino acids. CDR3: CASSSSGTGGLEAFF. The CDR3 nucleotides are TGTGCCAGCAGTTCGTCCGGGACAGGGGGGCTTGAAGCTTTCTTT.

Note on this clone: An end of the junction differs from the germline gene, which may be a read error. V gene TRBV7-7 combines with J gene TRBJ2-2; TRBD1 aligns across 10 bases. Germline V gives CDR1 SSHAT, CDR2 FNYEAQ (reference sequence). This CDR3 has 16 amino acids. DNA of the CDR3: TGTGCTAGCAGCTGGCTTGGACAGGGGGACACCGGGGAGCTGTTTTTT. This codes for CASSWLGQGDTGELFF.

The rearrangement uses TRBV5-4 and TRBJ2-5; 7 nucleotides agree with TRBD2. The CDR3 covers 16 residues. From germline, CDR1 is SGHNT and CDR2 YYREEE (reference sequence). The V segment lost 9 bases and the J segment 4 bases; nucleotides outside the gene matches: 18. The CDR3 DNA reads as TGTGCCACCTCCGGGTTCGGCGGGAGTGGGCGAGAGACCCAGTACTTC. It encodes CATSGFGGSGRETQYF.

The chain couples TRBV2 to TRBJ1-2, with D possibly TRBD1 on 6 matching bases. Trimming shortened V by 4 bases and J by 8 bases, and 11 bases separated the two germline ends. Looked up from germline, CDR1 is SNHLY and CDR2 is FYNNEI. This CDR3 comprises 12 residues. The CDR3 DNA reads TGTGCCAGCAGTGGCAACAGGGAAGGCTACACCTTC. This gives the protein CASSGNREGYTF.

This clone is a singleton in its sample. V usage is TRBV28 and J usage is TRBJ2-7, with 9 bases matching TRBD2. Germline lookup yields CDR1 MDHEN and CDR2 SYDVKM. The CDR3 is made up of 15 amino acids. The V and J ends lost 5 bases and 6 bases, in that order; junction bases with no gene match: 11. The CDR3 here is CASSGSTSGFIEQYF. The CDR3 nucleotides read TGTGCCAGCAGTGGCTCCACTAGCGGGTTTATCGAGCAGTACTTC.

V gene TRBV5-6 combines with J gene TRBJ1-2, with 9 bases identical to TRBD1. Germline V gene sequence: CDR1 SGHDT, CDR2 YYEEEE. The CDR3 sequence is 14 residues long. The J segment lost 8 bases and the V segment lost 2 bases, leaving 7 bases of the junction unmatched. The CDR3, as DNA: TGTGCCAGCAGCTTCGATGACAGGGGGGTAGGCTACACCTTC. It is translated as CASSFDDRGVGYTF.

This rearrangement joins TRBV9 to TRBJ2-5, with D possibly being TRBD2 (7 bases). Germline loops: CDR1 SGDLS, CDR2 YYNGEE. Trimming left V 4 bases short and J 2 bases short, with 15 bases between. The CDR3 consists of 15 residues. DNA for the CDR3: TGTGCCAGCAGCCTTCGCGGGGGCCGGCAAGAGACCCAGTACTTC. It translates to CASSLRGGRQETQYF.